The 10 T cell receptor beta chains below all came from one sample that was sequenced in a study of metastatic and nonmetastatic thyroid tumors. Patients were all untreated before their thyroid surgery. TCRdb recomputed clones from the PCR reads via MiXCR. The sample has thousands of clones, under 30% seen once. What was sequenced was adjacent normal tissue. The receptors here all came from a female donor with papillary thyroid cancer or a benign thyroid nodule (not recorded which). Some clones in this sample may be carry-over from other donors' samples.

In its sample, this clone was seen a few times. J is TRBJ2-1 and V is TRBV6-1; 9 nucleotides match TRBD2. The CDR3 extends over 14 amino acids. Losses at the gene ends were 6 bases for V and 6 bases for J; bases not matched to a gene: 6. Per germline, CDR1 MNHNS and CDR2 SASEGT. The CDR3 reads CASRGTSCRNEQFF. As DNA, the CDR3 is TGTGCCAGCAGGGGGACTAGCTGCCGCAATGAGCAGTTCTTC.

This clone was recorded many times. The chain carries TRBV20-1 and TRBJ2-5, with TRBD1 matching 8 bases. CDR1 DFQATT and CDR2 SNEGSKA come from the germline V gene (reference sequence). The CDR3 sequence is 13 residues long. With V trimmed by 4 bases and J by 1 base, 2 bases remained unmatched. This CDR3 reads CSAITGGQETQYF. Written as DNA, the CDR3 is TGCAGTGCTATTACAGGGGGCCAAGAGACCCAGTACTTC.

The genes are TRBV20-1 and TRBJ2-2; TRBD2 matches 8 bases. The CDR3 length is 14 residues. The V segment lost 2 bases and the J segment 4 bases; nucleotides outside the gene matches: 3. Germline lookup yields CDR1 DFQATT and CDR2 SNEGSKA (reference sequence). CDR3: CSARPSGFTGELFF. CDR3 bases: TGCAGTGCTAGACCTAGCGGGTTCACCGGGGAGCTGTTTTTT.

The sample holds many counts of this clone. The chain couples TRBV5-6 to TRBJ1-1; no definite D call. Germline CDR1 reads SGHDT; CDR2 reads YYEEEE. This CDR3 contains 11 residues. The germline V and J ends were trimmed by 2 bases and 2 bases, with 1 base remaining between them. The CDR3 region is CASSFNTEAFF. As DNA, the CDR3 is TGTGCCAGCAGCTTTAACACTGAAGCTTTCTTT.

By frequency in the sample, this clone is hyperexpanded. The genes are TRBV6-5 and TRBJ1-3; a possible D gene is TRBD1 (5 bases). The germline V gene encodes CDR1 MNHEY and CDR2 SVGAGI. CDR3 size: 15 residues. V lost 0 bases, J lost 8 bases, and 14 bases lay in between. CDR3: CASSYSGRGVDTIYF. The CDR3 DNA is TGTGCCAGCAGTTACTCGGGCCGGGGGGTAGACACCATATATTTT.

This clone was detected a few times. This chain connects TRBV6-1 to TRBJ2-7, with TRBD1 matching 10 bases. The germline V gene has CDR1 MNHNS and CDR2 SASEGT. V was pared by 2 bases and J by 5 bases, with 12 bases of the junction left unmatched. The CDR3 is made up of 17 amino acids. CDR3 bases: TGTGCCAGCAGTGAATGGGACCGGGACAGGGGAAGCAACGAGCAGTACTTC. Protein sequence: CASSEWDRDRGSNEQYF.

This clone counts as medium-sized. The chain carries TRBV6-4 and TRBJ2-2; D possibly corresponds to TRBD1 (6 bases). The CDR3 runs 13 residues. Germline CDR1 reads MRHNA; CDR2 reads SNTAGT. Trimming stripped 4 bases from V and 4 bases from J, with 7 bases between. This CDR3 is CASSAQGTGELFF. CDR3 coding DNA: TGTGCCAGCAGTGCACAGGGCACCGGGGAGCTGTTTTTT.

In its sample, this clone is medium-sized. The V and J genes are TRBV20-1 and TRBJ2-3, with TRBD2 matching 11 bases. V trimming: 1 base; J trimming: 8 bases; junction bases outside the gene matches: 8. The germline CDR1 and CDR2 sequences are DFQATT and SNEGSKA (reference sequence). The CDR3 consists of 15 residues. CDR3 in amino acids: CSARATSGVSATQYF. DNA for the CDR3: TGCAGTGCTAGAGCGACTAGCGGGGTCAGTGCTACGCAGTATTTT.

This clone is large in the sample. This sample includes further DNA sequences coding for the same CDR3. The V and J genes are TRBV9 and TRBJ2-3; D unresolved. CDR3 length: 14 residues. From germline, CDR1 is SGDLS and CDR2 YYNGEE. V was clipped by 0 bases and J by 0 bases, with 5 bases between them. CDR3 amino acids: CASSVGHSTDTQYF. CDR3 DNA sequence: TGTGCCAGCAGCGTAGGGCACAGCACAGATACGCAGTATTTT.

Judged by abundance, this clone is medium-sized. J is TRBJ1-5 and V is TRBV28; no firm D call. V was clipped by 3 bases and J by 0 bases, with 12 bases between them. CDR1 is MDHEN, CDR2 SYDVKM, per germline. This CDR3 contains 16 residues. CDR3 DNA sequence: TGTGCCAGCAGTTTTGGGTCGGCAAATAGCAATCAGCCCCAGCATTTT. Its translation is CASSFGSANSNQPQHF.